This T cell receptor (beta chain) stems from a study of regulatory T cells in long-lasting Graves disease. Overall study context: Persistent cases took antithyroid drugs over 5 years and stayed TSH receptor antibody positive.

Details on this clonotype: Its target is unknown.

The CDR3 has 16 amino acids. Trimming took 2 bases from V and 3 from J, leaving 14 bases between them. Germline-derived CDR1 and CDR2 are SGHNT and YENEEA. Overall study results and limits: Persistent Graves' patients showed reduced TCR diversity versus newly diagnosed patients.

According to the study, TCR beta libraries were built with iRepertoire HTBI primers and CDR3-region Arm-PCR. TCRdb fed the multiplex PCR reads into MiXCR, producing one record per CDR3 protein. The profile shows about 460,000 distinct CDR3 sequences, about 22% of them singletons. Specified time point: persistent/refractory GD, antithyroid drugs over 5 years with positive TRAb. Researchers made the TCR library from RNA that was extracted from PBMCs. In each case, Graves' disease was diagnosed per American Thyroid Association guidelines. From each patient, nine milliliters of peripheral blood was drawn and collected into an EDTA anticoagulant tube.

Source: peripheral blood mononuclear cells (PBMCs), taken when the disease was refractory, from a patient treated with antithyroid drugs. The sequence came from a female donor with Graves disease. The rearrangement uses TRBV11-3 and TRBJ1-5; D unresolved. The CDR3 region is CASSLLRRHLNQPQHF. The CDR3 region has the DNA TGTGCCAGCAGCTTACTTAGAAGGCATCTCAATCAGCCCCAGCATTTT.